The 24 T cell receptor beta chains reported below all come from one sample, sequenced in a study of neurological immune-mediated disorders. TCRdb passed the 5' RACE reads through MiXCR, listing each CDR3 protein once. In the table there are under 50,000 distinct CDR3 sequences, about 25% of which are singletons. The sample comprised PBMCs. These receptors all come from a woman in her seventies in good health.

This clonotype was seen repeatedly, ten times or more. The chain uses TRBV5-1 and TRBJ1-5; perhaps TRBD1 as D (5 bases). V shed 4 bases and J shed 6 bases, with 17 bases lying between them. Germline CDR1 reads SGHRS; CDR2 reads YFSETQ. The CDR3 is 15 amino acids. The CDR3 loop is CASSAGGAGPQPQHF. The CDR3 DNA sequence: TGCGCCAGCAGCGCTGGCGGGGCAGGGCCTCAGCCCCAGCATTTT.

The chain couples TRBV6-1 to TRBJ2-3, with D possibly being TRBD2 (5 bases). Trimming stripped 2 bases from V and 0 bases from J, with 12 bases between. Looked up from germline, CDR1 is MNHNS and CDR2 is SASEGT. This CDR3 contains 16 residues. The CDR3: CASSESGGFSTDTQYF. CDR3 nucleotides: TGTGCCAGCAGTGAATCTGGAGGTTTCAGCACAGATACGCAGTATTTT.

By frequency in the sample, this clonotype is medium-sized (0.01 to 0.1%). The chain links TRBV28 to TRBJ2-1; D perhaps matches TRBD2 (7 bases). With 5 bases removed from V and 6 bases from J, the gap between germline ends came to 20 bases. The CDR3 loop spans 16 amino acids. Per the germline V gene, CDR1 is MDHEN and CDR2 is SYDVKM. CDR3 sequence (DNA): TGTGCCAGCAGTACCCATGGGAGCGGGACACCCAATGAGCAGTTCTTC. It translates to CASSTHGSGTPNEQFF.

By its share, this clonotype is medium-sized (0.01 to 0.1%). The V gene is TRBV12-3 or TRBV12-4, the J gene TRBJ1-1, with D uncertain. This CDR3 region has 12 residues. Trimming stripped 6 bases from V and 3 bases from J, with 8 bases between. The DNA of the CDR3 is TGTGCCAGCAGGCAGAGGTACACTGAAGCTTTCTTT. It translates to CASRQRYTEAFF.

The sample holds many counts of this clonotype. The V and J genes are TRBV20-1 and TRBJ2-7, with D perhaps TRBD2 (5 bases). With 3 bases removed from V and 1 base from J, the gap between germline ends came to 10 bases. The CDR3 runs 13 residues. CDR1 is DFQATT, CDR2 SNEGSKA, per germline (reference sequence). The DNA for the CDR3 is TGCAGTGCTAGGGACTCCTATTCCTACGAGCAGTACTTC. It is translated as CSARDSYSYEQYF.

The chain carries TRBV5-6 and TRBJ2-7; TRBD2 matches 9 bases. Per germline, CDR1 SGHDT and CDR2 YYEEEE. CDR3 size: 14 residues. The V and J ends lost 4 bases and 3 bases, in that order; junction bases with no gene match: 5. CDR3 nucleotides: TGTGCCAGCAGCAAGGGACTAGCCCGCTACGAGCAGTACTTC. Its protein product is CASSKGLARYEQYF. The full variable domain, in which reference TRBV5-6 and TRBJ2-7 provide the parts outside the CDR3, is DAGVTQSPTHLIKTRGQQVTLRCSPKSGHDTVSWYQQALGQGPQFIFQYYEEEERQRGNFPDRFSGHQFPNYSSELNVNALLLGDSALYLCASSKGLARYEQYFGPGTRLTVT.

This clonotype was observed many times. The chain couples TRBV5-1 to TRBJ2-5; D perhaps matches TRBD2 (5 bases). CDR1 is SGHRS, CDR2 YFSETQ, per germline. Trimming took 3 bases from V and 5 from J, leaving 17 bases between them. The CDR3 is 15 residues long. The CDR3 protein is CASSSVGESGETQYF. Written as DNA, the CDR3 is TGCGCCAGCAGCTCTGTTGGGGAGAGTGGGGAGACCCAGTACTTC. Using reference TRBV5-1 and TRBJ2-5 for the parts outside the CDR3, the full variable domain is KAGVTQTPRYLIKTRGQQVTLSCSPISGHRSVSWYQQTPGQGLQFLFEYFSETQRNKGNFPGRFSGRQFSNSRSEMNVSTLELGDSALYLCASSSVGESGETQYFGPGTRLLVL.

This clonotype is judged medium-sized. The V call is TRBV7-2, the J call TRBJ2-5; D is perhaps TRBD1 (6 bases). Germline V gene sequence: CDR1 SGHTA, CDR2 FQGNSA. The ends were cut back, 5 bases at V and 7 bases at J, with 17 bases in the middle. The CDR3 totals 14 residues. CDR3 region: CASSPRQAYGTQYF. The CDR3 nucleotides are TGTGCCAGCAGCCCCCGACAGGCGTACGGGACCCAGTACTTC. Using reference TRBV7-2 and TRBJ2-5 for the parts outside the CDR3, the full variable domain is GAGVSQSPSNKVTEKGKDVELRCDPISGHTALYWYRQSLGQGLEFLIYFQGNSAPDKSGLPSDRFSAERTGGSVSTLTIQRTQQEDSAVYLCASSPRQAYGTQYFGPGTRLLVL.

This clonotype was seen many times. The chain links TRBV20-1 to TRBJ2-5; TRBD2 is a possible D gene (5 bases). Deletions cut 6 bases from V and 0 bases from J, with 8 bases between. CDR3 length equals 12 residues. Germline values: CDR1 DFQATT, CDR2 SNEGSKA (reference sequence). The CDR3 loop is CSAEGNQETQYF. CDR3 nucleotide sequence: TGCAGTGCAGAGGGAAACCAAGAGACCCAGTACTTC.

At least ten counts were recorded for this clonotype. The V call is TRBV5-1, the J call TRBJ1-5; D possibly corresponds to TRBD1 (6 bases). The CDR3 loop spans 14 amino acids. Germline lookup yields CDR1 SGHRS and CDR2 YFSETQ. V lost 0 bases to trimming and J lost 6 bases, with 10 bases between them. The CDR3 nucleotides are TGCGCCAGCAGCTTGGACGGGGGGGCTCAGCCCCAGCATTTT. Translated, it gives CASSLDGGAQPQHF.

Many counts were recorded for this clonotype. This rearrangement joins TRBV5-1 to TRBJ2-2; 9 positions agree with TRBD2. With 6 bases clipped from V and 6 bases from J, the junction kept 12 bases outside the gene matches. This CDR3 spans 16 amino acids. Germline loops: CDR1 SGHRS, CDR2 YFSETQ. The CDR3 loop reads CASTQRGSGRAGELFF. For the CDR3, the DNA is TGCGCCAGCACCCAGCGTGGTAGCGGGAGAGCCGGGGAGCTGTTTTTT.

This clonotype was counted many times. The rearrangement links TRBV27 to TRBJ2-2; perhaps TRBD1 as D (6 bases). From germline, CDR1 is MNHEY and CDR2 SMNVEV (reference sequence). Trimming left V 2 bases short and J 1 base short, with 8 bases between. CDR3 length: 15 residues. CDR3 nucleotides: TGTGCCAGCAGTTTAAGGGGGAGGAACACCGGGGAGCTGTTTTTT. Protein: CASSLRGRNTGELFF.

This clonotype has a handful of counts. The genes are TRBV20-1 and TRBJ1-2; D unclear. CDR1 is DFQATT, CDR2 SNEGSKA, per germline (reference sequence). The CDR3 totals 12 residues. V lost 4 bases to trimming and J lost 6 bases, with 12 bases between them. The CDR3 DNA is TGCAGTGCTACTCAGACATGGGATGGCTACACCTTC. Protein product: CSATQTWDGYTF.

This clonotype has a count of ten or more. This rearrangement joins TRBV20-1 to TRBJ2-7; 8 bases agree with TRBD2. Germline assignment: CDR1 DFQATT and CDR2 SNEGSKA (reference sequence). The CDR3 has 12 residues. Trimming removed 3 bases from V and 5 bases from J; junction bases left unmatched: 3. This chain's CDR3 is CSASGRGNEQYF. CDR3 DNA: TGCAGTGCTAGCGGGAGGGGCAACGAGCAGTACTTC.

This clonotype has ten or more counts. V is TRBV7-9 and J is TRBJ2-3; D is uncertain. The V and J ends lost 6 bases and 3 bases respectively, with 7 bases between them. In germline, CDR1 is SEHNR, CDR2 FQNEAQ (reference sequence). CDR3 length equals 12 residues. CDR3 amino acids: CASSVDTDTQYF. Written as DNA, the CDR3 is TGTGCCAGCAGTGTGGATACAGATACGCAGTATTTT.

This clonotype was seen at least ten times. The chain links TRBV20-1 to TRBJ1-6, with TRBD1 matching 7 bases. The CDR3 extends over 15 amino acids. Germline values: CDR1 DFQATT, CDR2 SNEGSKA (reference sequence). V was pared by 5 bases and J by 8 bases, with 12 bases of the junction left unmatched. This CDR3 reads CSAAIRQGYYSPLHF. The CDR3 DNA reads TGCAGTGCTGCCATCAGACAGGGTTATTATTCACCCCTCCACTTT.

This clonotype was seen ten or more times. V and J are TRBV18 and TRBJ2-5, with 7 bases fitting TRBD1. Germline values: CDR1 KGHSH, CDR2 LQKENI. V lost 6 bases and J lost 1; bases outside the gene matches: 11. The CDR3 runs to 16 residues. The CDR3 region has the DNA TGTGCCAGCTCGCCTCGGGACAGAAAAGGCCAAGAGACCCAGTACTTC. Its translation is CASSPRDRKGQETQYF. The entire variable domain, with the rest obtained from reference TRBV18 and TRBJ2-5, is as follows: NAGVMQNPRHLVRRRGQEARLRCSPMKGHSHVYWYRQLPEEGLKFMVYLQKENIIDESGMPKERFSAEFPKEGPSILRIQQVVRGDSAAYFCASSPRDRKGQETQYFGPGTRLLVL.

The chain employs TRBV7-3 and TRBJ2-2; the D gene is possibly TRBD2 (5 bases). Trimming took 5 bases from V and 4 from J, leaving 11 bases between them. The V gene's germline CDR1 is SGHTA and CDR2 FQGTGA. The CDR3 contains 14 residues. Here the CDR3 DNA reads TGTGCCAGCAGCATTAGTACTAGCACCGGGGAGCTGTTTTTT. Translated, it gives CASSISTSTGELFF.

This clonotype came up many times. In nucleotides, the CDR3 is TGCGCCAGCAGCTTTAGCGGGGTGAGGGGCAATGAGCAGTTCTTC. It specifies CASSFSGVRGNEQFF. The chain carries TRBV5-1 and TRBJ2-1, with 8 bases that match TRBD2. Germline V gives CDR1 SGHRS, CDR2 YFSETQ. CDR3 size: 15 residues. The J segment lost 6 bases and the V segment lost 2 bases, leaving 7 bases of the junction unmatched.

This clonotype occurred many times. The DNA of the CDR3 is TGTGCCAGCAGCTTACTAGACAGCATAGGGAAGCAGTATTTT. This encodes CASSLLDSIGKQYF. The V call is TRBV11-2, the J call TRBJ2-3, with D perhaps TRBD1 (5 bases). Trimming took off 2 bases at V and 11 bases at J, with 17 bases between the two ends. CDR1 and CDR2 from the germline V gene are SGHAT and FQNNGV. This CDR3 is 14 amino acids long.

This clonotype appeared many times. The CDR3 is CATSRGGAPWEQFF. The DNA of the CDR3 is TGTGCCACCAGCAGGGGAGGGGCGCCCTGGGAGCAGTTCTTC. This sequence joins TRBV15 and TRBJ2-1, with 7 bases that match TRBD2. Germline V gene sequence: CDR1 LNHNV, CDR2 YYDKDF (reference sequence). V shed 3 bases and J 10 bases; nucleotides not matched to a gene: 9. This CDR3 has 14 amino acids.

Of note for this clonotype: A much larger clone lies one base from this, so it may be a read error. The rearrangement joins TRBV5-1 to TRBJ2-5; D unclear. CDR3 length: 11 amino acids. The V gene's germline CDR1 is SGHRS and CDR2 YFSETQ. The CDR3 loop is CASRYQETPYF. The CDR3 coding sequence is TGCGCCAGCAGGTACCAAGAGACCCCGTACTTC.

A few counts support this clonotype. V and J are TRBV20-1 and TRBJ2-4; D remains ambiguous. Germline loops: CDR1 DFQATT, CDR2 SNEGSKA (reference sequence). Trimming stripped 6 bases from V and 0 bases from J, with 9 bases between. This CDR3 comprises 13 residues. The CDR3 sequence is CSAMDLAKNIQYF. CDR3 nucleotides: TGCAGTGCCATGGATCTAGCCAAAAACATTCAGTACTTC.

This clonotype was found a few times. V gene TRBV5-1 combines with J gene TRBJ2-3; 8 bases map to TRBD2. There are 17 residues in the CDR3. With 1 base clipped from V and 2 bases from J, the junction kept 9 bases outside the gene matches. CDR1 is SGHRS, CDR2 YFSETQ, per germline. Here the CDR3 DNA reads TGCGCCAGCAGCTTGAGGCGGGAGGCCCTCAACACAGATACGCAGTATTTT. This translates into CASSLRREALNTDTQYF. Full variable domain (rest looked up from reference TRBV5-1 and TRBJ2-3): KAGVTQTPRYLIKTRGQQVTLSCSPISGHRSVSWYQQTPGQGLQFLFEYFSETQRNKGNFPGRFSGRQFSNSRSEMNVSTLELGDSALYLCASSLRREALNTDTQYFGPGTRLTVL.